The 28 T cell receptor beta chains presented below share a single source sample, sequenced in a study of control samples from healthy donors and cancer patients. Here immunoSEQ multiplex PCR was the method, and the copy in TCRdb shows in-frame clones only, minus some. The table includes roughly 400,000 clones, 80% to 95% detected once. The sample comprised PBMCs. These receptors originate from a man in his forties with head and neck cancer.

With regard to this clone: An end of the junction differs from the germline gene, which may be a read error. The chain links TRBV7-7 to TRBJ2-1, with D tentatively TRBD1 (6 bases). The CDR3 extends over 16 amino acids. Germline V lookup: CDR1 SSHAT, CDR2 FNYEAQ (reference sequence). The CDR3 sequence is CASSSTTGASYNEQFF. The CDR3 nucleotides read TGTGCTAGCAGCTCCACGACAGGAGCAAGCTACAATGAGCAGTTCTTC.

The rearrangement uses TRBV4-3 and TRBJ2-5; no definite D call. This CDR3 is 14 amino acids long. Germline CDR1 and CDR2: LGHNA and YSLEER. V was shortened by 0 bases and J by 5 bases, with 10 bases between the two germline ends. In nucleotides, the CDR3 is TGCGCCAGCAGCCAAGAATGGGCCGGGGAGACCCAGTACTTC. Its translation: CASSQEWAGETQYF.

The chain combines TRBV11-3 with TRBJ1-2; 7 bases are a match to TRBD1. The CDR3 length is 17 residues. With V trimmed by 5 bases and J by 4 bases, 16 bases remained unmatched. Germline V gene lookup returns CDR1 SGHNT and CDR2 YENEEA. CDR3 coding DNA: TGTGCCAGCAGCCTACACAATCACAGGGGATTAAGCTATGGCTACACCTTC. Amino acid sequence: CASSLHNHRGLSYGYTF.

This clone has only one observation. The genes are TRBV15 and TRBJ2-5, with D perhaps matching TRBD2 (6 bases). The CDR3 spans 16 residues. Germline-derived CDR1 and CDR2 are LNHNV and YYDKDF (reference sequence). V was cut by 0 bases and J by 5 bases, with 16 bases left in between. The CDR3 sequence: CATSRDLGGEEETQYF. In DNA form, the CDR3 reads TGTGCCACCAGCAGAGATCTTGGCGGGGAGGAGGAGACCCAGTACTTC.

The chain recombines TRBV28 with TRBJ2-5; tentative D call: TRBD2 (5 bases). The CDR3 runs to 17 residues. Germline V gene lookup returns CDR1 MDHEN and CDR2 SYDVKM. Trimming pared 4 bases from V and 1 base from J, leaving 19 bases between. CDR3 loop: CASSYRDQLVVQETQYF. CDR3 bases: TGTGCCAGCAGTTACCGAGACCAACTAGTTGTCCAAGAGACCCAGTACTTC.

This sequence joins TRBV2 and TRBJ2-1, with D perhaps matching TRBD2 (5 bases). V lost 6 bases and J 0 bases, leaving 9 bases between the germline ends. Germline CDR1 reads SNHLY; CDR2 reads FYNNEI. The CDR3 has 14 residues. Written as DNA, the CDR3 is TGTGCCAGCAGCGGGATAAGCTCCTACAATGAGCAGTTCTTC. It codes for CASSGISSYNEQFF.

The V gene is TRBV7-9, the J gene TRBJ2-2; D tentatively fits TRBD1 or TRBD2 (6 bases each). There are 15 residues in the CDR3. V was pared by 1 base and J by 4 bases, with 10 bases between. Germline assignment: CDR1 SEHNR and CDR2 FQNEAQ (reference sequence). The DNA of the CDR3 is TGTGCCAGCAGCTTAGGAGGGGGGTCCACCGGGGAGCTGTTTTTT. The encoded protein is CASSLGGGSTGELFF.

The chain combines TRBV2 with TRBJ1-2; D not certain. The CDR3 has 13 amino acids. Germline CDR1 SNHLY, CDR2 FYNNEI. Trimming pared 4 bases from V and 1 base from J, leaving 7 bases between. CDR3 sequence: CASSGTDNYGYTF. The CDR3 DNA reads TGTGCCAGCAGTGGTACGGATAACTATGGCTACACCTTC.

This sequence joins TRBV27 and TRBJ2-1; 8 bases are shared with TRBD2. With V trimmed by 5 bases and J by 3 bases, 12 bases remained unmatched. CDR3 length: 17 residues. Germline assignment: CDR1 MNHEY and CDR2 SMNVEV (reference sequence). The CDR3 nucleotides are TGTGCCAGCAGTCGCTATAGCGGGGACCGAAGCTACAATGAGCAGTTCTTC. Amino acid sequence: CASSRYSGDRSYNEQFF.

CDR3 DNA: TGTGCCAGTAGTATAAGGATCTGGCAGCTAGCGGGTACATACAATGAGCAGTTCTTC. Its protein is CASSIRIWQLAGTYNEQFF. The chain is built from TRBV19 and TRBJ2-1, with 8 bases aligning to TRBD2. The V gene's germline CDR1 is LNHDA and CDR2 SQIVND (reference sequence). The junction had 16 bases not matched to a gene; V was cut back by 2 bases and J by 4 bases. The CDR3 is 19 residues long.

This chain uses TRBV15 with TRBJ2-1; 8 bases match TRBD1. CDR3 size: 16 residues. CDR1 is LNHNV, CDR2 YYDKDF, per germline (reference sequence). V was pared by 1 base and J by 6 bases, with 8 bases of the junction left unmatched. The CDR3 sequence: CATSRVIQGGGNEQFF. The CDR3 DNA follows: TGTGCCACCAGCAGAGTTATACAGGGGGGCGGCAATGAGCAGTTCTTC.

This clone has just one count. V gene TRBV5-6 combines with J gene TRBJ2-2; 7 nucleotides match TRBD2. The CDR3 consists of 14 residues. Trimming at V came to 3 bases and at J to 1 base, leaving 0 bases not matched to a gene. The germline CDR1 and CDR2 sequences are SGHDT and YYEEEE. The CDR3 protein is CASSWEGNTGELFF. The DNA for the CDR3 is TGTGCCAGCAGCTGGGAGGGGAACACCGGGGAGCTGTTTTTT.

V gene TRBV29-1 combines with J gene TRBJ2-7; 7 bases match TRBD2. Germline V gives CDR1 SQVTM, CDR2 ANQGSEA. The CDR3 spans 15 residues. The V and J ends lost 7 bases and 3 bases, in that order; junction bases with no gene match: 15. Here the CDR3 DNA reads TGCAGCGCGGGAGGATTCGCGGGAGTCGGCTACGAGCAGTACTTC. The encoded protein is CSAGGFAGVGYEQYF.

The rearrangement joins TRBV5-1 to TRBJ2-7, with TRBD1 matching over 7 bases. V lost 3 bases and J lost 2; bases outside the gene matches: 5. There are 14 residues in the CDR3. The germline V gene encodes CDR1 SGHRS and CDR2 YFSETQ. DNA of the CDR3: TGCGCCAGCAGCTCTTCCGGGACAGCCTACGAGCAGTACTTC. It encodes CASSSSGTAYEQYF. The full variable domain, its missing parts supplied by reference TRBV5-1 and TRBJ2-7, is KAGVTQTPRYLIKTRGQQVTLSCSPISGHRSVSWYQQTPGQGLQFLFEYFSETQRNKGNFPGRFSGRQFSNSRSEMNVSTLELGDSALYLCASSSSGTAYEQYFGPGTRLTVT.

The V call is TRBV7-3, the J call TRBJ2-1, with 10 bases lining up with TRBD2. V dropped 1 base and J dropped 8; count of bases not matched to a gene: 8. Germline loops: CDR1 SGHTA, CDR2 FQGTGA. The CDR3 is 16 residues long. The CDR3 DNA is TGTGCCAGCAGCTTAATTCGGGCTAGCGGGAGACATGAGCAGTTCTTC. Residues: CASSLIRASGRHEQFF.

The CDR3, as DNA: TGTGCCAGTAGTACCCGGGCCAACACCGGGGAGCTGTTTTTT. This translates into CASSTRANTGELFF. V and J are TRBV19 and TRBJ2-2; D not certain. Trimming left V 4 bases short and J 2 bases short, with 8 bases between. This CDR3 is built from 14 residues. Germline loops: CDR1 LNHDA, CDR2 SQIVND (reference sequence).

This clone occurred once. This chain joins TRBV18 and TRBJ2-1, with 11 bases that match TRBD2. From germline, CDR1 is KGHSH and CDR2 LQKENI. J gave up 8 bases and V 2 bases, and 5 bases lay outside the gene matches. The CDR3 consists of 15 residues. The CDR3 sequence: CASSPTLAGGDEQFF. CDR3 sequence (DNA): TGTGCCAGCTCACCAACCCTAGCGGGAGGTGATGAGCAGTTCTTC.

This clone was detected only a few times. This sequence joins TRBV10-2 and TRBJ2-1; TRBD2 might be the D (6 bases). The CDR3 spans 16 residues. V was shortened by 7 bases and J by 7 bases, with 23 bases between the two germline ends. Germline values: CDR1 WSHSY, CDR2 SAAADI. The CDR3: CASTSLAQRLKNEQFF. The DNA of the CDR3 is TGCGCCAGCACCTCTCTAGCGCAACGCTTAAAAAATGAGCAGTTCTTC.

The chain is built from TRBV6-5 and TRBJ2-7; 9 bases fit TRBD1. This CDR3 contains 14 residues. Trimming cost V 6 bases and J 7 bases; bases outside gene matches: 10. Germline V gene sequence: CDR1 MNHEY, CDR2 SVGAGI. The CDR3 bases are TGTGCCAGCAGGCCGGGACAGGGCTTCGAGGAGCAGTACTTC. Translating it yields CASRPGQGFEEQYF.

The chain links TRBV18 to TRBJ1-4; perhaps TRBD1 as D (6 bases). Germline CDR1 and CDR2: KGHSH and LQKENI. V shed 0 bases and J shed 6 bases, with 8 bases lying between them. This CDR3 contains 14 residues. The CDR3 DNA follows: TGTGCCAGCTCACCACCGGGGGGGCATGAAAAACTGTTTTTT. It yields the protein CASSPPGGHEKLFF.

For the CDR3, the DNA is TGCGCCAGCAGCTTGGAACTAGCGGGAGCCTACAATGAGCAGTTCTTC. Translated: CASSLELAGAYNEQFF. The genes are TRBV5-1 and TRBJ2-1; the match to TRBD2 covers 11 bases. The length of the CDR3 is 16 residues. The junction had 1 base not matched to a gene; V was cut back by 0 bases and J by 2 bases. Per germline, CDR1 SGHRS and CDR2 YFSETQ.

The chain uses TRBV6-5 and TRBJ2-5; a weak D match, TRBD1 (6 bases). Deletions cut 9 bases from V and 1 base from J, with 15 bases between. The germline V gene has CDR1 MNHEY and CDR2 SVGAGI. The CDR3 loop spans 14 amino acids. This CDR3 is CASIGGGLQETQYF. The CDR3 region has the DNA TGTGCCAGTATAGGTGGGGGCCTCCAAGAGACCCAGTACTTC.

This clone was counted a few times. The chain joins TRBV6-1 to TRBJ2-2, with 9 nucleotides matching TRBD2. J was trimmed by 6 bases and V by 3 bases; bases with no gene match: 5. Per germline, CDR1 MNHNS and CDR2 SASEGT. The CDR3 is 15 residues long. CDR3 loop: CASSDSGGRAGELFF. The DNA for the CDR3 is TGTGCCAGCAGTGATAGCGGGGGCAGGGCCGGGGAGCTGTTTTTT.

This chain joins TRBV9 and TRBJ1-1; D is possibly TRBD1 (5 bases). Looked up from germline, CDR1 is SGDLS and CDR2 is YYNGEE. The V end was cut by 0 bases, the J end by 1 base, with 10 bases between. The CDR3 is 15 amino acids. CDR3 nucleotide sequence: TGTGCCAGCAGCGTAGTTAGGACACCGAACACTGAAGCTTTCTTT. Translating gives CASSVVRTPNTEAFF.

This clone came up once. The CDR3 nucleotides read TGTGCCAGCAGCTACCGCGGGGGGAACGAAAACATTCAGTACTTC. It specifies CASSYRGGNENIQYF. V usage is TRBV7-3 and J usage is TRBJ2-4; 8 nucleotides match TRBD2. The CDR3 runs 15 residues. Trimming took 4 bases from V and 5 from J; bases not matched to a gene: 7. The germline V gene has CDR1 SGHTA and CDR2 FQGTGA.

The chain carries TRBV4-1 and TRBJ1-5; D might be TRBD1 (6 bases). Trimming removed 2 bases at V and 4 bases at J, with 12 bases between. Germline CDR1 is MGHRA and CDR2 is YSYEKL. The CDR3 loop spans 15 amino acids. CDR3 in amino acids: CASSQTTGLNQPQHF. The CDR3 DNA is TGCGCCAGCAGCCAAACCACAGGGTTAAATCAGCCCCAGCATTTT.

CDR3 nucleotides: TGTGCCAGCAGCCAGATAACAGGGAACACCGGGGAGCTGTTTTTT. Translation gives CASSQITGNTGELFF. The chain carries TRBV14 and TRBJ2-2, with D possibly TRBD1 on 5 matching bases. This CDR3 is 15 amino acids long. Germline V CDR1 and CDR2: SGHDN, FVKESK. Trimming shortened V by 3 bases and J by 1 base, and 9 bases separated the two germline ends.

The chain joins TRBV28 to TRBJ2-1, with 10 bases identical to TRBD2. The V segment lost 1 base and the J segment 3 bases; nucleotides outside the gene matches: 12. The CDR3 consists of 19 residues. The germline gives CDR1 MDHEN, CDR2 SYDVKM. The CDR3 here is CASSLSFEITSGNYNEQFF. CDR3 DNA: TGTGCCAGCAGTTTATCGTTTGAGATAACTAGCGGGAACTACAATGAGCAGTTCTTC.